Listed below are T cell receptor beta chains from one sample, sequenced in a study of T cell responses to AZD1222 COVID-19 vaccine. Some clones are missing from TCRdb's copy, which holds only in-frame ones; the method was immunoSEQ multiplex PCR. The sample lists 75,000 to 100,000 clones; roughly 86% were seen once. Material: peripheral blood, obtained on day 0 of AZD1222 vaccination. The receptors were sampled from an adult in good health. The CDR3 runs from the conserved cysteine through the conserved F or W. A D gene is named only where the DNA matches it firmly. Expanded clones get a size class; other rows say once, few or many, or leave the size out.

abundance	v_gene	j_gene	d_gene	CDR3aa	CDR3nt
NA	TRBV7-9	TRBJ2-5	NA	CASSSFGQTPQETQYF	TGTGCCAGCAGCTCCTTCGGACAAACTCCGCAAGAGACCCAGTACTTC
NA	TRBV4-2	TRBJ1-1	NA	CASQGGFGENMNTEAFF	TGTGCCAGCCAGGGAGGGTTCGGGGAGAACATGAACACTGAAGCTTTCTTT
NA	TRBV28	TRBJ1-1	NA	CASRGATEAFF	TGTGCCAGCAGGGGAGCCACTGAAGCTTTCTTT
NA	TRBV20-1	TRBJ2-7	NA	CSASVWGPLLSYEQYF	TGCAGTGCTAGTGTATGGGGACCATTATTGTCCTACGAGCAGTACTTC
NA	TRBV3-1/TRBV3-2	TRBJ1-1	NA	CASSQSERHTEAFF	TGTGCCAGCAGCCAGTCGGAACGACACACTGAAGCTTTCTTT
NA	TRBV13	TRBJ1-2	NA	CASSSGTPTINYGYTF	TGTGCCAGCAGCTCCGGGACCCCAACAATTAACTATGGCTACACCTTC
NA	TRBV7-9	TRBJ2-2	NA	CASSRGVAGTNTGELFF	TGTGCCAGCAGCCGCGGGGTCGCAGGAACGAACACCGGGGAGCTGTTTTTT
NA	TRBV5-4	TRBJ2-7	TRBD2	CASSPGPTSGTGEQYF	TGTGCCAGCAGCCCGGGCCCGACTAGCGGGACGGGAGAGCAGTACTTC
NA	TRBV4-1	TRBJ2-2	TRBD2	CASSPRTSGSNTGELFF	TGCGCCAGCAGCCCCCGGACTAGCGGGAGTAACACCGGGGAGCTGTTTTTT
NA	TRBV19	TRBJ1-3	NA	CASSYVPRASGNTIYF	TGTGCCAGTAGTTACGTCCCCAGGGCGTCTGGAAACACCATATATTTT
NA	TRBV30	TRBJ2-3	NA	CAWGLGTDTQYF	TGTGCCTGGGGTCTTGGCACAGATACGCAGTATTTT
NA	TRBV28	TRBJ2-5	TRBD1	CASNRGPGETQYF	TGTGCCAGTAACAGGGGGCCAGGAGAGACCCAGTACTTC
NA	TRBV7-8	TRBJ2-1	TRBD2	CASSLVEFSTSGYHEQFF	TGTGCCAGCAGCTTAGTGGAATTTAGTACTAGCGGGTACCATGAGCAGTTCTTC
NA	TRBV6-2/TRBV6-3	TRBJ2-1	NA	CASSYGAAGKYNEQFF	TGTGCCAGCAGTTACGGGGCGGCGGGAAAATACAATGAGCAGTTCTTC
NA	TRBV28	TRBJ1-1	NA	CASSSVRTEAFF	TGTGCCAGCAGTTCGGTCAGAACTGAAGCTTTCTTT
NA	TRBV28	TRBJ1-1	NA	CASKRQQNTEAFF	TGTGCCAGCAAGAGACAGCAGAACACTGAAGCTTTCTTT
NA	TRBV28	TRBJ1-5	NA	CASSLTALRGQPQHF	TGTGCCAGCAGTCTGACCGCCCTGCGGGGTCAGCCCCAGCATTTT
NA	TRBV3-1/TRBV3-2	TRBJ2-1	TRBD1	CASRRTGSSYNEQFF	TGTGCCAGCAGGCGGACAGGGAGCTCCTACAATGAGCAGTTCTTC
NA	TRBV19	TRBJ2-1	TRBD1	CASSTSGTGAYNEQFF	TGTGCCAGTAGTACATCCGGGACAGGGGCATACAATGAGCAGTTCTTC
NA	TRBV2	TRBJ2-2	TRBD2	CASSVIAGNTNTGELFF	TGTGCCAGCAGTGTTATAGCGGGGAATACGAACACCGGGGAGCTGTTTTTT
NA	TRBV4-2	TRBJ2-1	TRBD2	CASSHPPGTSGYNEQFF	TGTGCCAGCAGCCATCCCCCGGGGACTAGCGGCTACAATGAGCAGTTCTTC
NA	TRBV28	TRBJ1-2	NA	CASTLAGDNGYTF	TGTGCCAGCACCTTGGCTGGGGATAATGGCTACACCTTC
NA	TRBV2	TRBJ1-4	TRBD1	CASVGGQVGEKLFF	TGTGCCAGCGTCGGGGGACAGGTGGGCGAAAAACTGTTTTTT
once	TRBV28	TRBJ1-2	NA	CASSLGGGGYTF	TGTGCCAGCAGCTTGGGAGGGGGTGGCTACACCTTC
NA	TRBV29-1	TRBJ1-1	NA	CTSVLNTEAFF	TGCACCAGTGTCTTGAACACTGAAGCTTTCTTT
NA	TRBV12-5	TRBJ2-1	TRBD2	CASGLFPHRLAGVASHEQFF	TGTGCTAGTGGTTTGTTTCCTCACCGACTAGCGGGAGTTGCGTCCCATGAGCAGTTCTTC
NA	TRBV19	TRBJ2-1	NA	CASSIGGTVDNEQFF	TGTGCCAGTAGTATAGGCGGGACAGTAGACAATGAGCAGTTCTTC
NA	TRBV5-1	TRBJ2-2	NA	CASSSHGNTGELFF	TGCGCCAGCAGCTCTCATGGGAACACCGGGGAGCTGTTTTTT
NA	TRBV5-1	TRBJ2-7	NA	CASSRGGPPYEQYF	TGCGCCAGCAGCCGGGGAGGACCCCCCTACGAGCAGTACTTC